The 2 T cell receptor beta chains in this list originate from one sample, sequenced in a study of blood T cells in healthy people across ages. Primed by a sample-barcoded 5' primer and a J-beta primer mix, a second PCR proceeded for 7 to 11 cycles. MiXCR was run by TCRdb on the 5' RACE reads, yielding one entry per CDR3 protein. The repertoire holds about 1,400,000 distinct CDR3 sequences, approximately 60% seen once, with over 5% in the top ten. Input material: blood. Every receptor here comes from a man younger than 35 in good health.

This rearrangement joins TRBV24-1 to TRBJ2-7, with D possibly matching TRBD1 (7 bases). This CDR3 is 16 amino acids long. The germline V and J ends were trimmed by 4 bases and 10 bases, with 25 bases remaining between them. Germline assignment: CDR1 KGHDR and CDR2 SFDVKD. CDR3 loop: CATSDGGQIPEEIQYF. CDR3 nucleotides: TGTGCCACCAGTGACGGGGGACAGATCCCCGAAGAGATCCAGTACTTC.

This sequence joins TRBV5-1 and TRBJ2-1; 12 positions agree with TRBD2. The CDR3 has 14 residues. The germline V gene encodes CDR1 SGHRS and CDR2 YFSETQ. Losses at the gene ends were 7 bases for V and 6 bases for J; bases not matched to a gene: 5. CDR3 sequence: CASGEGLAGNEQFF. The CDR3 region has the DNA TGCGCCAGCGGGGAGGGACTAGCGGGCAATGAGCAGTTCTTC.